The 27 T cell receptor beta chains in this list originate from one sample, sequenced in a study of control samples from healthy donors and cancer patients. TCRdb's table, derived via immunoSEQ multiplex PCR, lists solely in-frame clones and lacks some. The sample has 20,000 to 30,000 clones, roughly 93% seen once. Sequencing was done on a sample of PBMCs. These receptors were taken from a man aged 50-60 years with lung cancer.

The chain uses TRBV11-2 and TRBJ1-5; unclear D gene. Germline V gene sequence: CDR1 SGHAT, CDR2 FQNNGV. This CDR3 is 13 amino acids long. The V end lost 5 bases, the J end lost 6 bases, and 11 bases lay between the germline ends. The chain's CDR3 is CASSPTLSQPQHF. The CDR3 DNA follows: TGTGCCAGCAGCCCGACACTGTCTCAGCCCCAGCATTTT.

This rearrangement joins TRBV11-2 to TRBJ2-7, with D possibly TRBD2 on 5 matching bases. Germline V lookup: CDR1 SGHAT, CDR2 FQNNGV. The CDR3 has 15 amino acids. V was clipped by 4 bases and J by 2 bases, with 15 bases between them. This chain's CDR3 is CASSSPRRNPYEQYF. CDR3 DNA: TGTGCCAGCAGCTCCCCCAGGAGGAACCCCTACGAGCAGTACTTC.

The chain joins TRBV29-1 to TRBJ1-5, with D maybe TRBD1 (5 bases). There are 15 residues in the CDR3. CDR1 SQVTM and CDR2 ANQGSEA come from the germline V gene. V was shortened by 6 bases and J by 2 bases, with 17 bases between the two germline ends. The CDR3 sequence: CSVTTQGMGNQPQHF. The CDR3 nucleotides read TGCAGCGTAACAACTCAGGGAATGGGCAATCAGCCCCAGCATTTT. The full variable domain, in which reference TRBV29-1 and TRBJ1-5 provide the parts outside the CDR3, is SAVISQKPSRDICQRGTSLTIQCQVDSQVTMMFWYRQQPGQSLTLIATANQGSEATYESGFVIDKFPISRPNLTFSTLTVSNMSPEDSSIYLCSVTTQGMGNQPQHFGDGTRLSIL.

The rearrangement links TRBV9 to TRBJ2-3; 8 bases line up with TRBD2. The CDR3 loop spans 16 amino acids. CDR1 is SGDLS and CDR2 is YYNGEE in the germline V gene. With 0 bases clipped from V and 5 bases from J, the junction kept 8 bases outside the gene matches. The CDR3 loop reads CASSVVGGARIDTQYF. In nucleotides, the CDR3 is TGTGCCAGCAGCGTAGTCGGGGGGGCCCGGATAGATACGCAGTATTTT.

The chain links TRBV5-4 to TRBJ1-1, with 9 bases aligning to TRBD1. Germline CDR1 is SGHNT and CDR2 is YYREEE (reference sequence). V was pared by 4 bases and J by 1 base, with 2 bases of the junction left unmatched. The CDR3 extends over 14 amino acids. Written as DNA, the CDR3 is TGTGCCAGCAGCACGGGACAGGGGAACACTGAAGCTTTCTTT. Translating it yields CASSTGQGNTEAFF.

This clone was observed a handful of times. The J gene is TRBJ1-3, the V gene TRBV12-3 or TRBV12-4; D not resolved. The CDR3 has 12 residues. Trimming removed 11 bases from V and 4 bases from J, with 12 bases in between. CDR3 sequence (DNA): TGTGCCGCGGCCGGGATCGGAAACACCATATATTTT. Translating gives CAAAGIGNTIYF.

This chain connects TRBV30 to TRBJ1-1; tentative D call: TRBD1 (6 bases). CDR1 and CDR2 from the germline V gene are GTSNPN and SVGIG (reference sequence). This CDR3 has 13 residues. Trimming shortened V by 5 bases and J by 1 base, and 11 bases separated the two germline ends. CDR3 sequence reads: CAWHRTANTEAFF. Here the CDR3 DNA reads TGTGCCTGGCATAGGACAGCGAACACTGAAGCTTTCTTT.

Only one count was recorded for this clone. Here the CDR3 DNA reads TGCGCCCGCCGCCACGGCCGCGGGCTCACGCGGGGGGGGGCCAACGTCCTGACTTTC. It translates to CARRHGRGLTRGGANVLTF. The V gene is TRBV4-3, the J gene TRBJ2-6, with 7 bases identical to TRBD2. With 11 bases clipped from V and 4 bases from J, the junction kept 23 bases outside the gene matches. Germline lookup yields CDR1 LGHNA and CDR2 YSLEER. The CDR3 consists of 19 residues.

V usage is TRBV19 and J usage is TRBJ1-2; no clear D. This CDR3 has 13 amino acids. V was trimmed by 4 bases and J by 2 bases, leaving 8 bases between them. Germline V CDR1 and CDR2: LNHDA, SQIVND (reference sequence). The CDR3 loop is CASSSPYNYGYTF. CDR3 nucleotide sequence: TGTGCCAGTAGTAGCCCCTACAACTATGGCTACACCTTC.

V usage is TRBV25-1 and J usage is TRBJ1-4, with D hard to call. The ends were cut back, 7 bases at V and 10 bases at J, with 10 bases in the middle. This CDR3 is built from 11 residues. The germline CDR1 and CDR2 sequences are MGHDK and SYGVNS. CDR3 residues: CASNDKGKLFF. The DNA of the CDR3 is TGTGCCAGCAATGACAAAGGAAAACTGTTTTTT.

The rearrangement joins TRBV10-3 to TRBJ2-2; 10 positions match TRBD2. V gave up 0 bases and J gave up 6 bases; unmatched junction bases: 4. The CDR3 sequence is 16 residues long. Looked up from germline, CDR1 is ENHRY and CDR2 is SYGVKD. The CDR3 DNA follows: TGTGCCATCAGTGAGTCTAGCGGGGGGCCGTCCGGGGAGCTGTTTTTT. It codes for CAISESSGGPSGELFF.

This rearrangement joins TRBV19 to TRBJ2-3, with D possibly matching TRBD1 (6 bases). V lost 6 bases and J 1 base, leaving 11 bases between the germline ends. The CDR3 length is 14 residues. From germline, CDR1 is LNHDA and CDR2 SQIVND (reference sequence). This chain's CDR3 is CASSGDIGTDTQYF. The CDR3 bases are TGTGCCAGTAGCGGGGACATTGGCACAGATACGCAGTATTTT.

The chain uses TRBV6-4 and TRBJ2-2, with TRBD1 identical over 9 bases. The CDR3 totals 14 residues. Looked up from germline, CDR1 is MRHNA and CDR2 is SNTAGT. With 5 bases clipped from V and 5 bases from J, the junction kept 3 bases outside the gene matches. The CDR3 region has the DNA TGTGCCAGCAGTTGGGACAGGGAAACCGGGGAGCTGTTTTTT. Protein product: CASSWDRETGELFF.

V gene TRBV18 combines with J gene TRBJ1-6; no definite D call. Trimming pared 4 bases from V and 0 bases from J, leaving 7 bases between. CDR1 is KGHSH, CDR2 LQKENI, per germline. The CDR3 sequence is 15 residues long. The CDR3 protein is CASSRESSYNSPLHF. The CDR3 DNA reads as TGTGCCAGCTCACGGGAGAGCTCCTATAATTCACCCCTCCACTTT.

This clone was seen just once. The chain recombines TRBV11-2 with TRBJ2-3; D is possibly TRBD1 or TRBD2 (5 bases each). V was trimmed by 5 bases and J by 5 bases, leaving 17 bases between them. CDR3 length equals 15 residues. The germline CDR1 and CDR2 sequences are SGHAT and FQNNGV. The DNA for the CDR3 is TGTGCCAGCAGCAGTCAGAGGGGAAGTAGAGATACGCAGTATTTT. Residues: CASSSQRGSRDTQYF.

V gene TRBV7-6 combines with J gene TRBJ1-4; D is unresolved. CDR1 is SGHVS and CDR2 is FNYEAQ in the germline V gene. Trimming removed 5 bases from V and 0 bases from J, with 10 bases in between. This CDR3 has 15 residues. This CDR3 reads CASSIGSATNEKLFF. The DNA for the CDR3 is TGTGCCAGCAGCATCGGGAGCGCAACTAATGAAAAACTGTTTTTT. The full variable domain, its missing parts supplied by reference TRBV7-6 and TRBJ1-4, is GAGVSQSPRYKVTKRGQDVALRCDPISGHVSLYWYRQALGQGPEFLTYFNYEAQQDKSGLPNDRFSAERPEGSISTLTIQRTEQRDSAMYRCASSIGSATNEKLFFGSGTQLSVL.

The J gene is TRBJ2-2, the V gene TRBV3-1 (or the pseudogene TRBV3-2); 7 bases match TRBD2. Losses at the gene ends were 4 bases for V and 7 bases for J; bases not matched to a gene: 9. The germline V gene has CDR1 LGHDT and CDR2 YNNKEL (reference sequence). The CDR3 totals 15 residues. This chain's CDR3 is CASSLGLVNGGELFF. The CDR3 DNA sequence: TGTGCCAGCAGCCTCGGACTAGTAAATGGCGGGGAGCTGTTTTTT.

The chain joins TRBV27 to TRBJ1-5; perhaps TRBD1 as D (6 bases). Germline CDR1 reads MNHEY; CDR2 reads SMNVEV (reference sequence). Deletions cut 6 bases from V and 5 bases from J, with 11 bases between. The CDR3 sequence is 13 residues long. CDR3: CASSIGGYQPQHF. The CDR3 DNA reads as TGTGCCAGCAGCATAGGGGGGTATCAGCCCCAGCATTTT.

The rearrangement uses TRBV6-5 and TRBJ2-2, with a weak D call TRBD1 (6 bases). CDR3 length: 15 residues. In germline, CDR1 is MNHEY, CDR2 SVGAGI. V was shortened by 8 bases and J by 2 bases, with 15 bases between the two germline ends. The CDR3 here is CASRWTAANTGELFF. CDR3 nucleotides: TGTGCCAGCCGATGGACAGCTGCTAACACCGGGGAGCTGTTTTTT.

V is TRBV20-1 and J is TRBJ1-1; a possible D gene is TRBD1 (6 bases). Per germline, CDR1 DFQATT and CDR2 SNEGSKA (reference sequence). Trimming left V 3 bases short and J 0 bases short, with 8 bases between. CDR3 length: 13 amino acids. The CDR3 loop reads CSASRTVNTEAFF. The CDR3 region has the DNA TGCAGTGCTAGTCGGACAGTGAACACTGAAGCTTTCTTT.

This chain uses TRBV5-1 with TRBJ2-7; D might be TRBD1 (6 bases). With 4 bases removed from V and 4 bases from J, the gap between germline ends came to 12 bases. Per germline, CDR1 SGHRS and CDR2 YFSETQ. CDR3 size: 13 residues. The DNA of the CDR3 is TGCGCCAGCAGCCAGAATCAGGGGTACGAGCAGTACTTC. Translated, it gives CASSQNQGYEQYF.

A remark on this clone: Different DNA sequences within this sample yield the same CDR3. The rearrangement joins TRBV5-1 to TRBJ2-2; 12 positions agree with TRBD2. After removal of 4 bases from V and 6 bases from J, the junction contained 4 bases not matched to a gene. The CDR3 sequence is 15 residues long. Germline CDR1 SGHRS, CDR2 YFSETQ. CDR3 in amino acids: CASSGLAGGPGELFF. CDR3 DNA: TGCGCCAGCAGCGGGCTAGCGGGGGGGCCCGGGGAGCTGTTTTTT.

This chain links TRBV7-3 with TRBJ1-1; a possible D gene is TRBD1 (6 bases). CDR3 length equals 15 residues. With 5 bases removed from V and 2 bases from J, the gap between germline ends came to 15 bases. The V gene's germline CDR1 is SGHTA and CDR2 FQGTGA. CDR3 DNA sequence: TGTGCCAGCAGCATTACCGGGACACCAAACACTGAAGCTTTCTTT. Translated, it gives CASSITGTPNTEAFF.

The rearrangement links TRBV6-1 to TRBJ2-7, with D hard to call. Trimming left V 0 bases short and J 5 bases short, with 14 bases between. Germline loops: CDR1 MNHNS, CDR2 SASEGT. The CDR3 loop spans 15 amino acids. The CDR3 sequence is CASSEAAGSSHEQYF. The CDR3 bases are TGTGCCAGCAGTGAAGCCGCTGGCAGTTCTCACGAGCAGTACTTC.

The chain recombines TRBV10-2 with TRBJ1-1; no definite D call. CDR1 is WSHSY, CDR2 SAAADI, per germline. This CDR3 is built from 13 residues. V was pared by 1 base and J by 1 base, with 4 bases between. This chain's CDR3 is CASSELSNTEAFF. DNA of the CDR3: TGCGCCAGCAGTGAGTTGTCGAACACTGAAGCTTTCTTT.

This chain connects TRBV9 to TRBJ2-6; 7 nucleotides agree with TRBD1. J lost 1 base, V lost 4 bases, and 5 bases had no gene match. CDR1 SGDLS and CDR2 YYNGEE come from the germline V gene. There are 16 residues in the CDR3. CDR3 residues: CASSKEQGSGANVLTF. CDR3 nucleotides: TGTGCCAGCAGCAAAGAACAGGGGTCTGGGGCCAACGTCCTGACTTTC.

The chain is built from TRBV3-1 (or the pseudogene TRBV3-2) and TRBJ2-1; 10 bases are shared with TRBD2. Germline CDR1 LGHDT, CDR2 YNNKEL (reference sequence). Trimming removed 6 bases from V and 4 bases from J; junction bases left unmatched: 12. CDR3 length: 17 residues. The CDR3 loop is CASSHAGVAGGYNEQFF. The CDR3 coding sequence is TGTGCCAGCAGTCACGCCGGGGTAGCGGGGGGTTACAATGAGCAGTTCTTC.